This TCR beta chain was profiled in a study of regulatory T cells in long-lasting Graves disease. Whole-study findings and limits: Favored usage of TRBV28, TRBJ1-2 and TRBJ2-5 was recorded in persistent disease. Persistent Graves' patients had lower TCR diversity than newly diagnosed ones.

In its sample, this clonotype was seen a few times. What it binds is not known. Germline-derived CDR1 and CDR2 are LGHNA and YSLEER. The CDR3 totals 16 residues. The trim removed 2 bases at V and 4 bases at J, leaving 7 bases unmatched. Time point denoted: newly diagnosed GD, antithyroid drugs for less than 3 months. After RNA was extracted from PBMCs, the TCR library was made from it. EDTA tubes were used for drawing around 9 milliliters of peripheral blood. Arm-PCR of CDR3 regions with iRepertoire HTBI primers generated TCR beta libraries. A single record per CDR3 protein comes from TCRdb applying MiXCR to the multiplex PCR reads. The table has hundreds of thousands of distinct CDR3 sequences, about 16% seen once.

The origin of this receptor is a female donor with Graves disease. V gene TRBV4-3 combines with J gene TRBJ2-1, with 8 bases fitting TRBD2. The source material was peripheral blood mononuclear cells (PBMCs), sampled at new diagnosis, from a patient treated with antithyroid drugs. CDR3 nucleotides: TGCGCCAGCAGCCAATCTACGGGAGGGCCGTACAATGAGCAGTTCTTC. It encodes CASSQSTGGPYNEQFF.